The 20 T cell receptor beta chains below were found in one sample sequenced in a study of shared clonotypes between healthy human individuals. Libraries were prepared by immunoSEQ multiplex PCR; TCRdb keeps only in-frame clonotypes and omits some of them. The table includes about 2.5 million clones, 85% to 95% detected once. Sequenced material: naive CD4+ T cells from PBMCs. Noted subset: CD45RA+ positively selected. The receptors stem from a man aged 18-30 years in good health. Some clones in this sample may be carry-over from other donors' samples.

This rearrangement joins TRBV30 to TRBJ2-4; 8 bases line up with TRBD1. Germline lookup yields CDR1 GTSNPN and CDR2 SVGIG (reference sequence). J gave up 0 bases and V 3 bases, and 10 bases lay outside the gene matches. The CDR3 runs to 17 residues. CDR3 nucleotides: TGTGCCTGGAGCCACCGAGACAGGGGACTAGCCAAAAACATTCAGTACTTC. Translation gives CAWSHRDRGLAKNIQYF.

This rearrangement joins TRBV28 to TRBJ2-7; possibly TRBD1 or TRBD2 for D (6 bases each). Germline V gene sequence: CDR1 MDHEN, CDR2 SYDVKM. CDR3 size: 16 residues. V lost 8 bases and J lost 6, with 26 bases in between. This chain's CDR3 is CASGTLYGGRGSEQYF. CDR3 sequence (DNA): TGTGCCAGCGGTACTCTTTACGGGGGCAGAGGTAGCGAGCAGTACTTC.

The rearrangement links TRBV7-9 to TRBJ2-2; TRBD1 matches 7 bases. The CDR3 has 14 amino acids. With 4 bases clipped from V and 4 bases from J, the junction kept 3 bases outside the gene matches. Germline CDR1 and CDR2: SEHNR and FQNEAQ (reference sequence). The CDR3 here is CASSSQGTTGELFF. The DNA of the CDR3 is TGTGCCAGCAGCTCACAGGGGACCACCGGGGAGCTGTTTTTT.

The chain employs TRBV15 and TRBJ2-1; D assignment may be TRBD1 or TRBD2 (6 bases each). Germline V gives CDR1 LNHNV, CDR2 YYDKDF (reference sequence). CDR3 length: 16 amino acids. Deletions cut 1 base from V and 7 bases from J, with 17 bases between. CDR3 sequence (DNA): TGTGCCACCAGCAGAGGCCCTAGAGGGGGGCGGAATGAGCAGTTCTTC. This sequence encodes CATSRGPRGGRNEQFF.

In DNA, the CDR3 is TGCGCCAGCAGCGACCAACCGGGACAGGGGAATGAAAAACTGTTTTTT. Protein: CASSDQPGQGNEKLFF. V and J are TRBV5-1 and TRBJ1-4; TRBD1 agrees at 10 bases. Germline-derived CDR1 and CDR2 are SGHRS and YFSETQ. This CDR3 comprises 16 residues. The junction had 8 bases not matched to a gene; V was cut back by 4 bases and J by 5 bases. The full variable domain, completed using reference TRBV5-1 and TRBJ1-4, is KAGVTQTPRYLIKTRGQQVTLSCSPISGHRSVSWYQQTPGQGLQFLFEYFSETQRNKGNFPGRFSGRQFSNSRSEMNVSTLELGDSALYLCASSDQPGQGNEKLFFGSGTQLSVL.

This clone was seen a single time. Here the CDR3 reads CASSTTGPNEQFF. CDR3 DNA: TGCGCCAGCAGCACGACGGGCCCCAATGAGCAGTTCTTC. The chain recombines TRBV5-1 with TRBJ2-1, with D unclear. CDR1 and CDR2 (germline): SGHRS, YFSETQ. This CDR3 has 13 amino acids. V lost 4 bases, J lost 6 bases, and 11 bases lay in between.

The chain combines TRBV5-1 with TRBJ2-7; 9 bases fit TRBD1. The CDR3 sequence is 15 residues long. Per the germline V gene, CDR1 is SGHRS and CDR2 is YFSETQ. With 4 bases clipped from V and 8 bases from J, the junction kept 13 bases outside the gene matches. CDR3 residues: CASSAGDRALPQQYF. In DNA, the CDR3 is TGCGCCAGCAGCGCGGGGGACAGGGCTTTACCCCAGCAGTACTTC. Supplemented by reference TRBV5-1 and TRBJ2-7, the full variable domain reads KAGVTQTPRYLIKTRGQQVTLSCSPISGHRSVSWYQQTPGQGLQFLFEYFSETQRNKGNFPGRFSGRQFSNSRSEMNVSTLELGDSALYLCASSAGDRALPQQYFGPGTRLTVT.

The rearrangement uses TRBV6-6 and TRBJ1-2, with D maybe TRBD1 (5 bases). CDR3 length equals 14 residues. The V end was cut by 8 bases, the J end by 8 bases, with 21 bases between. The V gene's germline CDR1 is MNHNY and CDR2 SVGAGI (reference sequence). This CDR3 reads CASLDRGRAEGYTF. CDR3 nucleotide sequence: TGTGCCAGCCTCGATCGGGGCAGGGCTGAAGGCTACACCTTC.

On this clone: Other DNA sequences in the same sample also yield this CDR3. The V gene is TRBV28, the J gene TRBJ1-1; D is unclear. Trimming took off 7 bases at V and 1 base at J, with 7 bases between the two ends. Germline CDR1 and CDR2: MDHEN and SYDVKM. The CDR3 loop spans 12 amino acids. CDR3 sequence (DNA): TGTGCCAGCACCCGGGCGAACACTGAAGCTTTCTTT. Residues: CASTRANTEAFF.

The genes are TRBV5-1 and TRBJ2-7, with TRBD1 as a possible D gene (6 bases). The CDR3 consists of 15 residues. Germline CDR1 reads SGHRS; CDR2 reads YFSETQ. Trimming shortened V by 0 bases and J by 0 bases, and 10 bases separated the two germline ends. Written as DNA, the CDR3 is TGCGCCAGCAGCTTGGCCGGACAGTACTCCTACGAGCAGTACTTC. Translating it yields CASSLAGQYSYEQYF.

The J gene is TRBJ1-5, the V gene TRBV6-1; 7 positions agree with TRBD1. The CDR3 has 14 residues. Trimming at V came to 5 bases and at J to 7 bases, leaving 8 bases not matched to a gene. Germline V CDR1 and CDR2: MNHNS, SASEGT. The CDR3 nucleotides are TGTGCCAGCAGTATAAGGGGGCGCTCCCAGCCCCAGCATTTT. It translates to CASSIRGRSQPQHF.

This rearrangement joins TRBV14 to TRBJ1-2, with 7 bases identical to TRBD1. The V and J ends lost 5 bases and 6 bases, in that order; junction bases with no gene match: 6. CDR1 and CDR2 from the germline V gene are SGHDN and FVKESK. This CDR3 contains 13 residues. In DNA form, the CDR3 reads TGTGCCAGCAGCTATAGACAGGGAGATGGCTACACCTTC. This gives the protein CASSYRQGDGYTF.

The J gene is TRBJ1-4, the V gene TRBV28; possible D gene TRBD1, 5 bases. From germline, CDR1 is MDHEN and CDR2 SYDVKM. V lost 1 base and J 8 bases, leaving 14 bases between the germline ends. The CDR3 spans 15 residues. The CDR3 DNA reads TGTGCCAGCAGTTTATCGGCTCCCCGGGGGGAAAAACTGTTTTTT. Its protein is CASSLSAPRGEKLFF.

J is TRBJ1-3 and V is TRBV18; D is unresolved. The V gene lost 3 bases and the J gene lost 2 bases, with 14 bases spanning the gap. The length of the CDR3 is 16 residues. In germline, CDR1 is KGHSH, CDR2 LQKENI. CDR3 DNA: TGTGCCAGCTCACCCGAACAAAGTGGGGCTGGAAACACCATATATTTT. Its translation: CASSPEQSGAGNTIYF.

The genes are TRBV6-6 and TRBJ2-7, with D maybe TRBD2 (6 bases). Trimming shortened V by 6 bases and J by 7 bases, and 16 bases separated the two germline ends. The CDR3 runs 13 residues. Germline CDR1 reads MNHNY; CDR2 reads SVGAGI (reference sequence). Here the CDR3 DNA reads TGTGCCAGCAGCGGGGGACCGGGGGATGAGCAGTACTTC. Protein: CASSGGPGDEQYF.

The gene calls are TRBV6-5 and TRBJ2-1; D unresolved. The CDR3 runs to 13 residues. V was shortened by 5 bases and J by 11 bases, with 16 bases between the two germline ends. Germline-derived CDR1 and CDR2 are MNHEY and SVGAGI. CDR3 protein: CASSTRPSGKQFF. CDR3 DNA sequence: TGTGCCAGCAGTACCCGACCGTCCGGTAAGCAGTTCTTC.

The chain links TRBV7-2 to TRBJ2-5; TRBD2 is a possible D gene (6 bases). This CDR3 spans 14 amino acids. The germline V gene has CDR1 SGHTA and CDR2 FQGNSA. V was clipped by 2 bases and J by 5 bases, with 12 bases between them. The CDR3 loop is CASSLSQAGETQYF. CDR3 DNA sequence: TGTGCCAGCAGCTTAAGCCAGGCGGGGGAGACCCAGTACTTC.

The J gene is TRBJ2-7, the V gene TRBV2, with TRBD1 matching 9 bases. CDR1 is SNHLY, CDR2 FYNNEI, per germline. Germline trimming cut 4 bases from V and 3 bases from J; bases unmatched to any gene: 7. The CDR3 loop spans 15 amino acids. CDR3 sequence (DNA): TGTGCCAGCAGTGGGGGGACAGGGCTGGACTACGAGCAGTACTTC. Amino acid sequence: CASSGGTGLDYEQYF.

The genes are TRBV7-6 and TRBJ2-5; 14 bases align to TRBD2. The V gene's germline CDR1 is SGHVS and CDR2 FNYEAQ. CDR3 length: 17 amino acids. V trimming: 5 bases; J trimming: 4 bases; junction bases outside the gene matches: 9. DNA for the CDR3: TGTGCCAGCAGCACCGGGACTAGCGGGAGAGTGCTAGAGACCCAGTACTTC. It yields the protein CASSTGTSGRVLETQYF. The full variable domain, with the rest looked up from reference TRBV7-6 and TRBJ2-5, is GAGVSQSPRYKVTKRGQDVALRCDPISGHVSLYWYRQALGQGPEFLTYFNYEAQQDKSGLPNDRFSAERPEGSISTLTIQRTEQRDSAMYRCASSTGTSGRVLETQYFGPGTRLLVL.

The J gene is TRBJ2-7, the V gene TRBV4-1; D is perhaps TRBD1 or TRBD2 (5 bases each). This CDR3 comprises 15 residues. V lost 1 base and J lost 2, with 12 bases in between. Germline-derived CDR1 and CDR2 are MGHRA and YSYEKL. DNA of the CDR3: TGCGCCAGCAGCCAAGTGGGGGTTGGGACCTACGAGCAGTACTTC. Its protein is CASSQVGVGTYEQYF.